Each of the 21 T cell receptor beta chains below was sequenced from the same sample in a study of blood T cell repertoires in COVID-19. Repertoires were generated with immunoSEQ multiplex PCR, while TCRdb's copy carries only in-frame clones and drops some. The sample lists about 400,000 clones, 88% seen once, with over 2% in the top ten. The specimen was PBMCs or T cells enriched from blood (not recorded which). The receptors were gathered from a woman between 40 and 50 years old with acute COVID-19.

This rearrangement joins TRBV21-1 to TRBJ2-7; the table's D gene call, TRBD1, was not cross checked with the DNA. TRBV21-1 is noted as a pseudogene. The CDR3 loop spans 17 amino acids. This CDR3 is CASSKEGGTGITYEQYF. The CDR3 DNA is TGTGCCAGCAGCAAAGAAGGGGGGACAGGGATCACCTACGAGCAGTACTTC.

This clone occurred once. The CDR3 loop reads CASSPYGTADNEQFF. Written as DNA, the CDR3 is TGTGCCAGCAGCCCATACGGGACAGCAGACAATGAGCAGTTCTTC. The rearrangement joins TRBV9 to TRBJ2-1; TRBD1 agrees at 7 bases. V gave up 4 bases and J gave up 5 bases; unmatched junction bases: 9. The CDR3 runs 15 residues. Germline V gene data show CDR1 as SGDLS and CDR2 as YYNGEE.

V is TRBV29-1 and J is TRBJ1-1; a weak D match, TRBD1 (6 bases). This CDR3 contains 8 residues. V dropped 6 bases and J dropped 10 bases, with 6 bases sitting between them. Germline V gene sequence: CDR1 SQVTM, CDR2 ANQGSEA. CDR3 nucleotides: TGCAGCGTAGGGGGAGCTTTCTTT. It codes for CSVGGAFF.

The chain combines TRBV24-1 with TRBJ1-3, with D unresolved. Trimming pared 4 bases from V and 0 bases from J, leaving 9 bases between. Germline V gene sequence: CDR1 KGHDR, CDR2 SFDVKD. CDR3 length: 15 residues. The CDR3 protein is CATSESGSSGNTIYF. Here the CDR3 DNA reads TGTGCCACCAGTGAATCCGGGTCCTCTGGAAACACCATATATTTT.

This clone appeared a single time. The chain is built from TRBV2 and TRBJ1-4; 9 nucleotides agree with TRBD1. Unmatched junction bases numbered 11, after V lost 7 bases and J lost 8 bases. Germline CDR1 reads SNHLY; CDR2 reads FYNNEI. There are 15 residues in the CDR3. In nucleotides, the CDR3 is TGTGCCAGCATAGCGACGACAGGGGGGAGGGAAAAACTGTTTTTT. Its protein product is CASIATTGGREKLFF.

There are a few counts of this clone. The J gene is TRBJ1-6, the V gene TRBV3-1 (or the pseudogene TRBV3-2); D is possibly TRBD1 (5 bases). V was pared by 2 bases and J by 5 bases, with 19 bases between. This CDR3 has 18 amino acids. CDR1 and CDR2 from the germline V gene are LGHDT and YNNKEL (reference sequence). The CDR3 reads CASSQNRYDSSNNSPLHF. The CDR3 region has the DNA TGTGCCAGCAGCCAAAATCGATATGACAGTTCAAATAATTCACCCCTCCACTTT.

This chain links TRBV18 with TRBJ1-1, with D possibly being TRBD1 (6 bases). The CDR3 is 14 residues long. V dropped 5 bases and J dropped 6 bases, with 16 bases sitting between them. Germline-derived CDR1 and CDR2 are KGHSH and LQKENI. CDR3 residues: CASSKVTGSAEAFF. DNA for the CDR3: TGTGCCAGCTCAAAAGTAACAGGGTCGGCTGAAGCTTTCTTT. Based on the CDR3 plus reference TRBV18 and TRBJ1-1, the full variable domain is NAGVMQNPRHLVRRRGQEARLRCSPMKGHSHVYWYRQLPEEGLKFMVYLQKENIIDESGMPKERFSAEFPKEGPSILRIQQVVRGDSAAYFCASSKVTGSAEAFFGQGTRLTVV.

The chain uses TRBV7-9 and TRBJ1-1; possibly TRBD1 for D (5 bases). Germline-derived CDR1 and CDR2 are SEHNR and FQNEAQ (reference sequence). Trimming left V 2 bases short and J 3 bases short, with 16 bases between. The CDR3 extends over 16 amino acids. The CDR3 coding sequence is TGTGCCAGCAGCTTACGTCAGGGAAGGATCGACACTGAAGCTTTCTTT. Its translation: CASSLRQGRIDTEAFF.

The V call is TRBV18, the J call TRBJ2-3, with TRBD2 matching 9 bases. V lost 3 bases to trimming and J lost 10 bases; unmatched junction nucleotides: 17. Per germline, CDR1 KGHSH and CDR2 LQKENI. The CDR3 has 17 amino acids. CDR3 protein: CASSPLSLAGPQTAQYF. Here the CDR3 DNA reads TGTGCCAGCTCACCGCTGTCCCTAGCGGGGCCCCAGACGGCGCAGTATTTT.

V is TRBV5-1 and J is TRBJ2-3, with 8 bases aligning to TRBD2. V lost 0 bases, J lost 0 bases, and 3 bases stayed unmatched. Germline CDR1 and CDR2: SGHRS and YFSETQ. The CDR3 runs to 16 residues. CDR3 sequence (DNA): TGCGCCAGCAGCTTGGCCGTAGCGGGGAGCACAGATACGCAGTATTTT. Protein sequence: CASSLAVAGSTDTQYF. Full variable domain (missing parts from reference TRBV5-1 and TRBJ2-3): KAGVTQTPRYLIKTRGQQVTLSCSPISGHRSVSWYQQTPGQGLQFLFEYFSETQRNKGNFPGRFSGRQFSNSRSEMNVSTLELGDSALYLCASSLAVAGSTDTQYFGPGTRLTVL.

The V and J genes are TRBV19 and TRBJ1-2, with D uncertain. Germline V gives CDR1 LNHDA, CDR2 SQIVND (reference sequence). With 0 bases removed from V and 9 bases from J, the gap between germline ends came to 11 bases. CDR3 size: 13 residues. CDR3 sequence (DNA): TGTGCCAGTAGTATAGACCCGGTCATGAGCTACACCTTC. The encoded protein is CASSIDPVMSYTF.

In its sample, this clone was seen once. The chain uses TRBV30 and TRBJ2-5; 7 bases fit TRBD1. The germline V gene encodes CDR1 GTSNPN and CDR2 SVGIG (reference sequence). The CDR3 has 11 amino acids. V gave up 7 bases and J gave up 5 bases; unmatched junction bases: 4. The CDR3 bases are TGTGCCTCAGGGGGTGGGGAGACCCAGTACTTC. Protein sequence: CASGGGETQYF.

In this sample, this clone turned up many times. V is TRBV4-1 and J is TRBJ1-6; D gene unclear. The CDR3 has 13 residues. Trimming removed 3 bases at V and 7 bases at J, with 7 bases between. Germline loops: CDR1 MGHRA, CDR2 YSYEKL. In DNA form, the CDR3 reads TGCGCCAGCAGCCAGACAAGAAATTCACCCCTCCACTTT. It is translated as CASSQTRNSPLHF.

This clone was detected ten times or more. V gene TRBV2 combines with J gene TRBJ1-2; the D is unclear. V shed 7 bases and J shed 3 bases, with 12 bases lying between them. CDR1 SNHLY and CDR2 FYNNEI come from the germline V gene. CDR3 length equals 13 residues. In DNA form, the CDR3 reads TGTGCCAGCACGGAGGCTCTGGACTATGGCTACACCTTC. It yields the protein CASTEALDYGYTF.

The J gene is TRBJ1-4, the V gene TRBV6-5; 7 bases map to TRBD1. Trimming cost V 2 bases and J 2 bases; bases outside gene matches: 5. The CDR3 extends over 16 amino acids. CDR1 MNHEY and CDR2 SVGAGI come from the germline V gene. The CDR3 spells CASSYRGLGTNEKLFF. CDR3 nucleotide sequence: TGTGCCAGCAGTTACAGGGGGCTCGGGACTAATGAAAAACTGTTTTTT.

The chain joins TRBV4-1 to TRBJ2-7, with TRBD2 matching over 7 bases. The ends lost 1 base at V and 6 bases at J; junction bases unmatched: 6. The CDR3 has 14 amino acids. Per germline, CDR1 MGHRA and CDR2 YSYEKL. The CDR3 bases are TGCGCCAGCAGCCAAGGGGAGGGCAGGGCCGAGCAGTACTTC. Translating it yields CASSQGEGRAEQYF.

The chain links TRBV5-1 to TRBJ2-7; D call uncertain. Germline lookup yields CDR1 SGHRS and CDR2 YFSETQ. Trimming stripped 1 base from V and 3 bases from J, with 11 bases between. The CDR3 length is 14 residues. CDR3 in amino acids: CASSLTPGLYEQYF. The CDR3 DNA follows: TGCGCCAGCAGCTTGACCCCGGGTCTCTACGAGCAGTACTTC.

The chain couples TRBV6-5 to TRBJ2-1; TRBD2 matches 8 bases. The CDR3 loop spans 15 amino acids. Germline loops: CDR1 MNHEY, CDR2 SVGAGI. V trimming: 6 bases; J trimming: 6 bases; junction bases outside the gene matches: 10. The CDR3 nucleotides read TGTGCCAGCAGGCAGGAAGGACTAGCACGCAATGAGCAGTTCTTC. Protein sequence: CASRQEGLARNEQFF.

The chain is built from TRBV29-1 and TRBJ1-2, with D possibly matching TRBD1 (6 bases). CDR1 is SQVTM, CDR2 ANQGSEA, per germline. CDR3 length equals 14 residues. The V gene lost 5 bases and the J gene lost 3 bases, with 16 bases spanning the gap. The CDR3 DNA is TGCAGCGTTCTAAGGGAGGGGGAGTACTATGGCTACACCTTC. This codes for CSVLREGEYYGYTF.

This chain uses TRBV10-3 with TRBJ1-1; 8 positions agree with TRBD1. The trim removed 3 bases at V and 5 bases at J, leaving 8 bases unmatched. Germline loops: CDR1 ENHRY, CDR2 SYGVKD. The CDR3 extends over 15 amino acids. In DNA form, the CDR3 reads TGTGCCATCAGTGACCCCGGACAGGGAGGAACTGAAGCTTTCTTT. As protein: CAISDPGQGGTEAFF.

V and J are TRBV4-1 and TRBJ1-5; 11 bases fit TRBD1. The V gene end was trimmed by 1 base and the J gene end by 1 base; junction bases not matched to a gene: 6. The germline CDR1 and CDR2 sequences are MGHRA and YSYEKL. This CDR3 has 18 residues. This CDR3 reads CASSQGLGQGASNQPQHF. The CDR3 bases are TGCGCCAGCAGCCAAGGTCTAGGACAGGGGGCGAGCAATCAGCCCCAGCATTTT.